This is a list of T cell receptor beta chains from one sample in a study of technical replicates of blood from several donors. Repertoires were generated with immunoSEQ multiplex PCR, while TCRdb's copy carries only in-frame clones and drops some. This sample has 75,000 or so clones, with 90% to 95% found just once. The sample was T cells isolated from PBMCs. The receptors here all came from a human donor in good health. Both conserved end residues are part of each CDR3. A D gene is named only where the DNA matches it firmly. Size is omitted from some rows. Given values are once, few, many or a class for expanded clones.

clone size,V gene,D gene,J gene,CDR3 protein,CDR3 DNA
-,TRBV11-2,-,TRBJ2-7,CASSLEAAHSYEQYF,TGTGCCAGCAGCTTAGAAGCGGCACACTCCTACGAGCAGTACTTC
-,TRBV9,-,TRBJ2-2,CASSVAPSDGGGELFF,TGTGCCAGCAGCGTAGCCCCAAGCGATGGAGGCGGGGAGCTGTTTTTT
-,TRBV28,-,TRBJ1-2,CASSLFQDGYTF,TGTGCCAGCAGTTTATTCCAGGATGGCTACACCTTC
-,TRBV11-3,-,TRBJ1-1,CASSLAGMNTEAFF,TGTGCCAGCAGCTTAGCAGGGATGAACACTGAAGCTTTCTTT
-,TRBV11-3,TRBD2,TRBJ2-5,CASSPAAGVGETQYF,TGTGCCAGCAGCCCCGCAGCGGGAGTCGGTGAGACCCAGTACTTC
-,TRBV7-8,TRBD2,TRBJ2-7,CASSLSSTSGRAEYF,TGTGCCAGCAGCTTAAGTTCGACTAGCGGGAGGGCGGAGTACTTC
-,TRBV25-1,TRBD2,TRBJ2-1,CASSGWTSGRAPQFF,TGTGCCAGCAGTGGATGGACTAGCGGGAGGGCCCCGCAGTTCTTC
-,TRBV11-3,-,TRBJ2-2,CASSAMSGPTGELFF,TGTGCCAGCAGCGCAATGTCAGGGCCCACCGGGGAGCTGTTTTTT
-,TRBV11-3,TRBD1,TRBJ1-4,CASSPGGTANEKLFF,TGTGCCAGCAGCCCGGGCGGGACAGCTAATGAAAAACTGTTTTTT
-,TRBV27,-,TRBJ1-1,CASSLQGFTEAFF,TGTGCCAGCAGTTTACAGGGGTTTACTGAAGCTTTCTTT
-,TRBV5-1,-,TRBJ2-7,CASSSTYRDSYEQYF,TGCGCCAGCAGCTCGACCTACAGAGACTCCTACGAGCAGTACTTC
-,TRBV28,-,TRBJ2-2,CASSLFGGNTGELFF,TGTGCCAGCAGTTTATTCGGAGGGAACACCGGGGAGCTGTTTTTT
once,TRBV13,TRBD1,TRBJ1-2,CASSRQGSGYTF,TGTGCCAGCAGCCGACAGGGTAGTGGCTACACCTTC
-,TRBV5-4,TRBD2,TRBJ2-1,CASSFPSGYNEQFF,TGTGCCAGCAGCTTTCCTAGCGGATACAATGAGCAGTTCTTC
-,TRBV28,-,TRBJ2-7,CASSFPQTGGEQYF,TGTGCCAGCAGTTTCCCTCAAACGGGTGGCGAGCAGTACTTC
-,TRBV5-6,-,TRBJ2-7,CASSLWQTAYEQYF,TGTGCCAGCAGCTTGTGGCAAACCGCCTACGAGCAGTACTTC
-,TRBV6-1,-,TRBJ2-7,CASRPGADEQYF,TGTGCCAGCAGGCCAGGGGCGGACGAGCAGTACTTC
few,TRBV11-3,-,TRBJ1-1,CASSFGTFSMNTEAFF,TGTGCCAGCAGCTTCGGGACATTTAGCATGAACACTGAAGCTTTCTTT
-,TRBV7-3,TRBD2,TRBJ2-3,CASSPRLAGDTQYF,TGTGCCAGCAGCCCCCGACTAGCGGGAGATACGCAGTATTTT
-,TRBV5-4,TRBD2,TRBJ2-7,CASRLAGSYEQYF,TGTGCCAGCAGACTAGCGGGTTCCTACGAGCAGTACTTC
-,TRBV19,TRBD2,TRBJ2-1,CASKLAVSYNEQFF,TGTGCCAGTAAGCTAGCGGTTTCCTACAATGAGCAGTTCTTC
-,TRBV30,-,TRBJ1-2,CAWKHYRQANYGYTF,TGTGCCTGGAAGCATTATAGGCAGGCGAACTATGGCTACACCTTC
-,TRBV10-3,-,TRBJ2-1,CAIRDSGKGNEQFF,TGTGCCATCAGGGACAGCGGGAAAGGAAATGAGCAGTTCTTC